These T cell receptor beta chains were read from a single sample in a study of blood T cell repertoires in COVID-19. The data were produced by immunoSEQ multiplex PCR, yet TCRdb's version contains in-frame clones alone and is incomplete. The repertoire holds under 150,000 clones, with less than 85% as singletons. The sample comprised peripheral blood. All receptors derive from a human donor in a cohort sampled during active COVID-19. CDR3s include the opening cysteine and the closing phenylalanine or tryptophan. Fields, in order: V gene, clone size, D gene, J gene, CDR3 protein, CDR3 DNA. The D gene is left open where the match is weak. Rows give clone size only sometimes, using once, few, many, or a class for an expanded clone.

TRBV6-5	.	.	TRBJ2-5	CASSSTRTSQETQYF	TGTGCCAGCAGTTCAACGAGGACTTCACAAGAGACCCAGTACTTC
TRBV29-1	.	TRBD1	TRBJ1-3	CSVTQGAAGNTIYF	TGCAGCGTTACACAGGGGGCAGCGGGAAACACCATATATTTT
TRBV9	.	.	TRBJ1-2	CASSGRGGTGGDGYTF	TGTGCCAGCAGCGGACGCGGGGGGACCGGTGGTGATGGCTACACCTTC
TRBV5-8	.	.	TRBJ2-2	CASSSGGRNTGELFF	TGTGCCAGCAGCTCAGGTGGAAGGAACACCGGGGAGCTGTTTTTT
TRBV19	.	TRBD1	TRBJ2-1	CASSVRDRGPNEQFF	TGTGCCAGTAGTGTACGGGACAGGGGACCCAATGAGCAGTTCTTC
TRBV4-3	.	.	TRBJ1-4	CASSQDGPGVEEKLFF	TGCGCCAGCAGCCAAGACGGTCCAGGGGTAGAGGAAAAACTGTTTTTT
TRBV5-1	.	TRBD2	TRBJ2-1	CASSSRGVSYNEQFF	TGCGCCAGCAGCTCTCGGGGGGTATCCTACAATGAGCAGTTCTTC
TRBV7-2	.	.	TRBJ1-6	CASSLGGWDNSPLHF	TGTGCCAGCAGCTTGGGAGGGTGGGATAATTCACCCCTCCACTTT
TRBV29-1	once	TRBD2	TRBJ2-3	CSVEILAGRTDTQYF	TGCAGCGTTGAAATCCTAGCGGGCCGCACAGATACGCAGTATTTT
TRBV7-2	.	.	TRBJ2-3	CASSYRHSTDTQYF	TGTGCCAGCAGCTACCGACATTCCACAGATACGCAGTATTTT
TRBV5-1	.	.	TRBJ2-3	CASRLGNRADTQYF	TGCGCCAGCAGACTCGGGAATCGGGCAGATACGCAGTATTTT
TRBV29-1	.	TRBD1	TRBJ2-7	CSVTPGTAYEQYF	TGCAGCGTTACCCCCGGGACAGCCTACGAGCAGTACTTC
TRBV6-2/TRBV6-3	.	.	TRBJ2-1	CASSQYNEQFF	TGTGCCAGCAGTCAATACAATGAGCAGTTCTTC
TRBV9	.	.	TRBJ1-3	CARRTPEGGNTIYF	TGTGCCAGGAGGACCCCCGAGGGTGGAAACACCATATATTTT
TRBV19	few	.	TRBJ1-4	CASSPRQRANEKLFF	TGTGCCAGTAGTCCCCGCCAGCGTGCTAATGAAAAACTGTTTTTT
TRBV10-2	.	.	TRBJ2-5	CATSTDAETQYF	TGCGCCACCTCGACAGACGCAGAGACCCAGTACTTC
TRBV1	.	.	TRBJ1-1	CTSSQDPSARVLTEAFF	TGCACCAGCAGCCAAGATCCCTCGGCCAGGGTATTAACTGAAGCTTTCTTT
TRBV19	few	.	TRBJ1-5	CASSVGHTGNQPQHF	TGTGCCAGTAGTGTCGGACACACCGGCAATCAGCCCCAGCATTTT
TRBV7-3	.	TRBD2	TRBJ2-3	CASSLGIGGTSGTDTQYF	TGTGCCAGCAGCTTAGGCATCGGGGGGACTAGCGGGACAGATACGCAGTATTTT
TRBV12-5	.	TRBD1	TRBJ1-2	CASGYRGVVTANYGYTF	TGTGCTAGTGGCTACAGGGGAGTAGTTACAGCTAACTATGGCTACACCTTC
TRBV3-1/TRBV3-2	.	.	TRBJ1-5	CASSLPGGGNSNQPQHF	TGTGCCAGCAGCCTCCCGGGAGGCGGGAATAGCAATCAGCCCCAGCATTTT
TRBV28	.	TRBD1	TRBJ1-1	CACTGGDPANTEAFF	TGTGCCTGCACAGGGGGCGATCCAGCGAACACTGAAGCTTTCTTT
TRBV6-2/TRBV6-3	.	.	TRBJ2-4	CASSSAPLSQGIQYF	TGTGCCAGCAGTTCCGCACCCCTTTCTCAGGGCATTCAGTACTTC
TRBV16	.	.	TRBJ2-3	CASSQSQGPDTQYF	TGTGCCAGCAGCCAATCACAGGGCCCAGATACGCAGTATTTT
TRBV5-4	.	.	TRBJ1-2	CASSLARNYGYTF	TGTGCCAGCAGCTTGGCCAGAAACTATGGCTACACCTTC
TRBV4-1	.	.	TRBJ1-6	CASSQEGGLSSPLHF	TGCGCCAGCAGCCAAGAGGGGGGGTTGAGTTCACCCCTCCACTTT